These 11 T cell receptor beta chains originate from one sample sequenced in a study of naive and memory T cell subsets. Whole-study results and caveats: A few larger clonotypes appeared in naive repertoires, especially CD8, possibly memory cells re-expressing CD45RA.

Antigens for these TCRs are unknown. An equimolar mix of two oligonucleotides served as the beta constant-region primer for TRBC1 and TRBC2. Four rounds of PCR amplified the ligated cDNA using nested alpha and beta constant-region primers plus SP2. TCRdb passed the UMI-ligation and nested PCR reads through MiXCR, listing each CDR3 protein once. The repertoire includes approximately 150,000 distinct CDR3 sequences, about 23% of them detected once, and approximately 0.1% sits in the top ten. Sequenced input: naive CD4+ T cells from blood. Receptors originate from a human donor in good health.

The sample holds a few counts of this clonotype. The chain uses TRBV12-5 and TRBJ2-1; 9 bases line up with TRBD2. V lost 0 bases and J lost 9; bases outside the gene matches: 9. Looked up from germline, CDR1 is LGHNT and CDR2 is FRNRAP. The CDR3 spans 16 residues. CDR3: CASGLVLLAGLVEQFF. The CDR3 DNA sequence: TGTGCTAGTGGTTTGGTATTGCTAGCGGGATTGGTTGAGCAGTTCTTC.

CDR3 sequence: CASSLRTETYEQYF. CDR3 sequence (DNA): TGTGCCAGCAGTCTAAGGACCGAAACGTACGAGCAGTACTTC. The chain uses TRBV12-3 or TRBV12-4 and TRBJ2-7, with D unclear. The V and J ends lost 5 bases and 4 bases respectively, with 15 bases between them. The CDR3 extends over 14 amino acids.

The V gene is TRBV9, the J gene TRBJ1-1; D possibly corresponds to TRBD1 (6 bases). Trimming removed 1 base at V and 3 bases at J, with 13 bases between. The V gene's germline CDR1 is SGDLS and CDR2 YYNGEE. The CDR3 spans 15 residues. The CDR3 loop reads CASSVSGGADTEAFF. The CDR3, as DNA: TGTGCCAGCAGCGTAAGTGGGGGGGCTGACACTGAAGCTTTCTTT.

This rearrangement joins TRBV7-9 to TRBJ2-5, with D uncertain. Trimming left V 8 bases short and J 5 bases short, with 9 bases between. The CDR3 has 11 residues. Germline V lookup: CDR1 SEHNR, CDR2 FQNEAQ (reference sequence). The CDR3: CASDLDETQYF. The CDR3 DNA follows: TGTGCCAGCGACCTAGACGAGACCCAGTACTTC. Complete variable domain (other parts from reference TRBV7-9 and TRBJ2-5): DTGVSQNPRHKITKRGQNVTFRCDPISEHNRLYWYRQTLGQGPEFLTYFQNEAQLEKSRLLSDRFSAERPKGSFSTLEIQRTEQGDSAMYLCASDLDETQYFGPGTRLLVL.

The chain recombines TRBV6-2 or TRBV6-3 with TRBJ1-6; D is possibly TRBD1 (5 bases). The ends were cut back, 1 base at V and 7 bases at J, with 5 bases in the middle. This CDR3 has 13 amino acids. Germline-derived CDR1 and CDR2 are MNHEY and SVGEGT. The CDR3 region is CASSYWTNSPLHF. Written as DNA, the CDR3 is TGTGCCAGCAGTTACTGGACAAATTCACCCCTCCACTTT.

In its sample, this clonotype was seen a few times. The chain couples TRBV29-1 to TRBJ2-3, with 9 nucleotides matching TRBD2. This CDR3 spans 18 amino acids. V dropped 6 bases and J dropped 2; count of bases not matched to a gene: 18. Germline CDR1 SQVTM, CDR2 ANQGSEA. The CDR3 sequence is CSVAGLAMGGPATDTQYF. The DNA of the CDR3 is TGCAGCGTCGCGGGACTAGCTATGGGGGGTCCGGCCACAGATACGCAGTATTTT.

The CDR3 protein is CASSFSDNSPLHF. The CDR3 region has the DNA TGTGCCAGCAGCTTCTCGGATAATTCACCCCTCCACTTT. This chain joins TRBV11-2 and TRBJ1-6; D is unresolved. The CDR3 has 13 amino acids. The germline V and J ends were trimmed by 3 bases and 5 bases, with 5 bases remaining between them. CDR1 SGHAT and CDR2 FQNNGV come from the germline V gene.

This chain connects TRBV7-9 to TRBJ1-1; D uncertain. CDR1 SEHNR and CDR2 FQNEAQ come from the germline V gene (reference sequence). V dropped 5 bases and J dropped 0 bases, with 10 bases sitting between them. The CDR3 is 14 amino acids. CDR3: CASSPRLMNTEAFF. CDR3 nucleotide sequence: TGTGCCAGCAGCCCCCGGCTTATGAACACTGAAGCTTTCTTT.

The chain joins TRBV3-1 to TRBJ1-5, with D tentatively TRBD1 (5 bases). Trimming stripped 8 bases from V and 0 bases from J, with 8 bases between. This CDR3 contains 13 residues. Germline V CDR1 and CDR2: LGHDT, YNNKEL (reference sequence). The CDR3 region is CASQQASNQPQHF. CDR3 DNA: TGTGCCAGCCAACAGGCTAGCAATCAGCCCCAGCATTTT. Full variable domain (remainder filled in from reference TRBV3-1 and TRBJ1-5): DTAVSQTPKYLVTQMGNDKSIKCEQNLGHDTMYWYKQDSKKFLKIMFSYNNKELIINETVPNRFSPKSPDKAHLNLHINSLELGDSAVYFCASQQASNQPQHFGDGTRLSIL.

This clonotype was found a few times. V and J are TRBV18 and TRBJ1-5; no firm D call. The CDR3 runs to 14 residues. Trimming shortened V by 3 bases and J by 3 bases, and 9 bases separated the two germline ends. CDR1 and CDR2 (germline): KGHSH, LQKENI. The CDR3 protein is CASSPSAVNQPQHF. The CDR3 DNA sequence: TGTGCCAGCTCACCGTCGGCAGTCAATCAGCCCCAGCATTTT.

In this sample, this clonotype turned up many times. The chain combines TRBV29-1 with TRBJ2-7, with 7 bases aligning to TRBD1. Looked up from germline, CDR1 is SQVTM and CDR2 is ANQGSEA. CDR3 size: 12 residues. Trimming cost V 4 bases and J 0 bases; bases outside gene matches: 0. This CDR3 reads CSVGDSSYEQYF. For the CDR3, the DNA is TGCAGCGTTGGGGACAGCTCCTACGAGCAGTACTTC.